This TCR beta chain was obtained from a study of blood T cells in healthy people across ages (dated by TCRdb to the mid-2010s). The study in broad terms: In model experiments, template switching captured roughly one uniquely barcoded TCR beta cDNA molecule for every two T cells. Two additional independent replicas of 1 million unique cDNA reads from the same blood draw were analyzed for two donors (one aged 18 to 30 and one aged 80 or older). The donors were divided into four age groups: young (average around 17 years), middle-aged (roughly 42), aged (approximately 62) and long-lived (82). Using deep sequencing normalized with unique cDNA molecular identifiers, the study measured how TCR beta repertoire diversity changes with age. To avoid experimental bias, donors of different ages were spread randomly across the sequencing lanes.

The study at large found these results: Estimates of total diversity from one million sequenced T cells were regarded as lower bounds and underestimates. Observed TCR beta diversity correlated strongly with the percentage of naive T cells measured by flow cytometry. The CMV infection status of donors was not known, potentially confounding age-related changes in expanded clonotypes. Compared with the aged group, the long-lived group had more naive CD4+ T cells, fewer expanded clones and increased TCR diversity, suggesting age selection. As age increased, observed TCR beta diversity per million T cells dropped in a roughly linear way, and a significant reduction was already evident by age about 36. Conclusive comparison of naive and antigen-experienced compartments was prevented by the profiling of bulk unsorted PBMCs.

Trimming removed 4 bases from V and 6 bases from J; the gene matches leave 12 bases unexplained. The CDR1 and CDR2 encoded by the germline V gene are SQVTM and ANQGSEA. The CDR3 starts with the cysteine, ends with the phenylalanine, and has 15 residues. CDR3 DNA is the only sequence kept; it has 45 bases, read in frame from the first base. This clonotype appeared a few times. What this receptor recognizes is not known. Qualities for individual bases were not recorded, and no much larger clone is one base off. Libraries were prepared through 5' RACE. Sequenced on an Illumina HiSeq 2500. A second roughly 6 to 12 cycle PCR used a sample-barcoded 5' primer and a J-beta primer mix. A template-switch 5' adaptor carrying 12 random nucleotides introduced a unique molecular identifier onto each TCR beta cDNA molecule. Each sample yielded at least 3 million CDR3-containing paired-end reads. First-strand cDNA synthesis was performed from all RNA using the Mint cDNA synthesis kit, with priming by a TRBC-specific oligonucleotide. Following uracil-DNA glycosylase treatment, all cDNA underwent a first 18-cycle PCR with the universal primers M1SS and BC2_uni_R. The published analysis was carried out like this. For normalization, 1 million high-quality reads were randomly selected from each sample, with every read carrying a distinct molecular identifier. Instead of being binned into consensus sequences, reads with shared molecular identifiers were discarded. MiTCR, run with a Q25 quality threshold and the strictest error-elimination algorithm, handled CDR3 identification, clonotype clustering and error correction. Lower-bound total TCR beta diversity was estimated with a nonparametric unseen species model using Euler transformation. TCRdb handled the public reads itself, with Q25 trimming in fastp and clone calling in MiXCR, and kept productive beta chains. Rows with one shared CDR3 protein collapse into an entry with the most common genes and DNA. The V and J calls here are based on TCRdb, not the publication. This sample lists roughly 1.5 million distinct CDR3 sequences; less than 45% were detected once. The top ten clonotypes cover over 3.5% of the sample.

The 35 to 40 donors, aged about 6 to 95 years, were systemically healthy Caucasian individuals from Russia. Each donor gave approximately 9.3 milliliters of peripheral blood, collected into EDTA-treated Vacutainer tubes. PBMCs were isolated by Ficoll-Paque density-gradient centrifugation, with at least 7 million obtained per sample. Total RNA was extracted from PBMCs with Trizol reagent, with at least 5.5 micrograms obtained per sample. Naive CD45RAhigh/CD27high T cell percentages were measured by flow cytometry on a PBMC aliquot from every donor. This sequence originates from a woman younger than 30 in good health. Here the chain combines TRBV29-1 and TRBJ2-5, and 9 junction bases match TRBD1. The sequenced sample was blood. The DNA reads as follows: TGCAGCGTTGCTCTATCTGGGACAGGGCAGCAGACCCAGTACTTC. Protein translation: CSVALSGTGQQTQYF. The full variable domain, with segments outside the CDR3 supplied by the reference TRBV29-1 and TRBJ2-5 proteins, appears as SAVISQKPSRDICQRGTSLTIQCQVDSQVTMMFWYRQQPGQSLTLIATANQGSEATYESGFVIDKFPISRPNLTFSTLTVSNMSPEDSSIYLCSVALSGTGQQTQYFGPGTRLLVL.